The entry that follows covers one T cell receptor beta chain sequence. No antigen is known for it. The input lacks base qualities; no much larger clone sits a single base away. The data were taken from a study of blood T cell repertoires in COVID-19 (dated by TCRdb to the early 2020s). For context, the study as a whole: Samples from collaborators originated in the United States, Italy and Spain and spanned both the acute and convalescent phases of COVID-19. The prospective study material was composed of cDNA or gDNA derived from T cells, B-cell-depleted T cells, or PBMCs. The dataset comprised deeply sampled blood TCRbeta repertoires from subjects exposed to, actively infected with, or recovered from COVID-19. The repertoires were released in a freely available public database intended as a resource for research on the immune response to SARS-CoV-2. The samples were drawn from the first 160 participants of the ongoing ImmuneRACE study and from roughly 1,300 subjects provided by 6 global collaborators. A de-identified subject ID, COVID-19 status, age in years and sex were almost always included in the sample metadata. Where HLA class I and class II types were available, the types were taken from metadata supplied by the sample provider, not from assay-based typing.

The collaborating institutions used their own protocols to collect whole blood in K2EDTA tubes. Collaborator samples were shipped for TCRbeta analysis as frozen whole blood, isolated PBMCs, or DNA extracted from either sample type. The immunoSEQ Assay, a bias-controlled multiplex PCR, was used to amplify TCRbeta CDR3 regions from genomic DNA. The source study handled its data this way. The number of nucleated cells in each sample was estimated by amplification of reference gene primers within the assay. Sequence reads were collapsed and filtered to measure the absolute abundance of every unique TCRbeta CDR3 rearrangement. For each sample, productive Simpson clonality was calculated as the square root of Simpson's diversity index across productive rearrangements. TCRdb took this table from immuneACCESS and kept in-frame rearrangements with V and J called. Such tables lack part of the clones; where checked against another copy, unresolved V genes explain under half of the gap, and the rest is unexplained. V and J calls plus clone size are reproduced from that table; the DNA served to infer D and trimming. A total of fewer than 40,000 clones appear in this sample, about 88% of them only once. The top ten constitute about 26% of the sample.

What the research found in general, with its limitations: Clinical and demographic metadata were provided uncurated, with the amount varying by source and participant.

This clonotype was sampled from a man aged 80 or over with acute or convalescent COVID-19. The specimen sequenced was peripheral blood.

DNA sequence: TGCGCCAGCAGTTCGTCTACAGGGAGAGGGAAGGAGACCCAGTACTTC. This encodes CASSSSTGRGKETQYF. This chain is built from TRBV5-1 and TRBJ2-5; the D gene is possibly TRBD1, with 6 bases matching. The germline V gene supplies CDR1 SGHRS and CDR2 YFSETQ. V is cut by 5 bases and J by 5 bases, and the space between the germline ends is 22 bases. The CDR3 runs 16 residues from the cysteine to the phenylalanine. CDR3 DNA only is kept here, 48 bases in frame from base 1.